The TCR beta chain described here comes from a study of blood T cell repertoires in COVID-19. This clone appeared once. CDR1 MNHEY and CDR2 SMNVEV come from the germline V gene (reference sequence). The CDR3 is made up of 14 amino acids. V dropped 9 bases and J dropped 1; count of bases not matched to a gene: 6. TCRdb's copy holds only in-frame clones and misses some; the assay was immunoSEQ multiplex PCR. The sample consists of about 370,000 clones, around 87% of them appearing once. This chain uses TRBV27 with TRBJ2-5; TRBD1 aligns across 9 bases. The sample consisted of peripheral blood. This TCR was sampled from a woman between 25 and 40 years old with COVID-19, enrolled during active disease. CDR3 in DNA: TGTGCCAGGAACACAGGGGGCGGCCAAGAGACCCAGTACTTC. This sequence encodes CARNTGGGQETQYF.